This entry lists 21 T cell receptor beta chains sequenced from one sample in a study of T cell responses to AZD1222 COVID-19 vaccine (dated by TCRdb to about 2021). This specimen's time point label, per the study, means: baseline before first vaccination. The library was prepared using the immunoSEQ multiplex PCR assay. TCRdb mirrors the immuneACCESS table, restricted to in-frame sequences. Some clones are absent from its copies; in checked studies, under half trace to an unresolved V gene, and the reason for the others is unknown. This sample is represented by about 83,000 clones; about 83% of them were singletons. 8.7% of the sample is taken by the ten largest. This specimen consisted of peripheral blood, obtained on day 0 of AZD1222 vaccination. Receptors were obtained from an adult in good health.

The rearrangement uses TRBV5-1 and TRBJ2-5, with D unresolved. There are 13 residues in the CDR3. Germline CDR1 is SGHRS and CDR2 is YFSETQ. The ends were cut back, 3 bases at V and 2 bases at J, with 8 bases in the middle. The CDR3, as DNA: TGCGCCAGCAGCTCGGACGGGCAAGAGACCCAGTACTTC. It yields the protein CASSSDGQETQYF.

The V and J genes are TRBV30 and TRBJ2-7, with D uncertain. Germline loops: CDR1 GTSNPN, CDR2 SVGIG (reference sequence). V gave up 2 bases and J gave up 2 bases, with 7 bases separating them. The CDR3 is made up of 12 amino acids. This CDR3 is CAWSRSAYEQYF. The CDR3 coding sequence is TGTGCCTGGAGTAGGTCAGCCTACGAGCAGTACTTC.

J is TRBJ1-5 and V is TRBV6-5; D ambiguous. The CDR3 is made up of 13 amino acids. The germline V and J ends were trimmed by 4 bases and 4 bases, with 8 bases remaining between them. Germline V lookup: CDR1 MNHEY, CDR2 SVGAGI. In nucleotides, the CDR3 is TGTGCCAGCAGTTCCCCGGGGAATCAGCCCCAGCATTTT. Protein sequence: CASSSPGNQPQHF.

The chain couples TRBV10-3 to TRBJ2-1; tentative D call: TRBD2 (6 bases). The germline CDR1 and CDR2 sequences are ENHRY and SYGVKD. The ends were cut back, 3 bases at V and 0 bases at J, with 9 bases in the middle. This CDR3 spans 15 amino acids. The CDR3 nucleotides are TGTGCCATCAGTGAAGCGGGTAGCTCCTACAATGAGCAGTTCTTC. This gives the protein CAISEAGSSYNEQFF.

The rearrangement joins TRBV11-1 to TRBJ2-7, with no clear D. V was trimmed by 4 bases and J by 5 bases, leaving 6 bases between them. CDR1 and CDR2 from the germline V gene are SGHAT and FQDESV (reference sequence). The CDR3 is 11 amino acids. The chain's CDR3 is CASSYNHEQYF. CDR3 in DNA: TGTGCCAGCAGCTACAACCACGAGCAGTACTTC. The full variable domain, with the rest looked up from reference TRBV11-1 and TRBJ2-7, is EAEVAQSPRYKITEKSQAVAFWCDPISGHATLYWYRQILGQGPELLVQFQDESVVDDSQLPKDRFSAERLKGVDSTLKIQPAELGDSAMYLCASSYNHEQYFGPGTRLTVT.

The chain is built from TRBV5-1 and TRBJ1-1; weak D call: TRBD1 (6 bases). V shed 4 bases and J shed 4 bases, with 17 bases lying between them. The length of the CDR3 is 15 residues. CDR1 is SGHRS and CDR2 is YFSETQ in the germline V gene. CDR3 sequence: CASSPVRGAITEAFF. CDR3 DNA: TGCGCCAGCAGCCCCGTGAGGGGGGCGATCACTGAAGCTTTCTTT.

The rearrangement joins TRBV4-1 to TRBJ1-1; a weak D match, TRBD1 (6 bases). The CDR3 totals 15 residues. The germline gives CDR1 MGHRA, CDR2 YSYEKL. The ends were cut back, 0 bases at V and 5 bases at J, with 13 bases in the middle. CDR3 sequence (DNA): TGCGCCAGCAGCCAAGACAGGGGCCTGAGGACTGAAGCTTTCTTT. This codes for CASSQDRGLRTEAFF.

This clone was detected only a few times. The chain employs TRBV20-1 and TRBJ2-2, with TRBD1 as a possible D gene (5 bases). V was shortened by 3 bases and J by 8 bases, with 13 bases between the two germline ends. This CDR3 region has 13 residues. In germline, CDR1 is DFQATT, CDR2 SNEGSKA (reference sequence). The CDR3 sequence: CSASSRDGGELFF. The CDR3 nucleotides read TGCAGTGCTAGTTCCAGGGATGGGGGGGAGCTGTTTTTT.

This chain joins TRBV29-1 and TRBJ2-1, with D possibly being TRBD1 or TRBD2 (6 bases each). The CDR3 spans 15 residues. Germline V lookup: CDR1 SQVTM, CDR2 ANQGSEA. The germline V and J ends were trimmed by 7 bases and 1 base, with 17 bases remaining between them. CDR3 in amino acids: CSARTGAGSYNEQFF. In DNA, the CDR3 is TGCAGCGCCCGAACGGGGGCAGGGTCCTACAATGAGCAGTTCTTC.

This rearrangement joins TRBV9 to TRBJ1-2; tentatively, D is TRBD1 (6 bases). This CDR3 is built from 13 residues. The V gene lost 0 bases and the J gene lost 5 bases, with 8 bases spanning the gap. Germline CDR1 and CDR2: SGDLS and YYNGEE. CDR3 in DNA: TGTGCCAGCAGCGTAGGGGACACGTATGGCTACACCTTC. Translating gives CASSVGDTYGYTF.

A single count supports this clone. The chain has TRBV5-6 and TRBJ2-7; TRBD1 aligns across 11 bases. V was pared by 4 bases and J by 6 bases, with 15 bases of the junction left unmatched. Germline lookup yields CDR1 SGHDT and CDR2 YYEEEE. The CDR3 contains 17 residues. The CDR3 loop reads CASSQKPGQGAWGEQYF. In DNA, the CDR3 is TGTGCCAGCAGCCAAAAACCAGGACAGGGGGCCTGGGGCGAGCAGTACTTC.

The chain is built from TRBV5-3 and TRBJ1-6; D gene unclear. TRBV5-3 is an open reading frame whose function is uncertain. Trimming removed 3 bases from V and 0 bases from J, with 19 bases in between. This CDR3 is 19 amino acids long. The CDR3 region is CARSYRLGPPSSYNSPLHF. In DNA form, the CDR3 reads TGTGCCAGAAGCTACCGTCTAGGGCCTCCGAGCTCCTATAATTCACCCCTCCACTTT.

This chain links TRBV24-1 with TRBJ2-1, with 11 bases matching TRBD2. With V trimmed by 3 bases and J by 4 bases, 4 bases remained unmatched. Germline CDR1 and CDR2: KGHDR and SFDVKD. The length of the CDR3 is 16 residues. The CDR3 region has the DNA TGTGCCACCAGTGATCCGGGGACTAGCGGATACAATGAGCAGTTCTTC. It is translated as CATSDPGTSGYNEQFF.

J is TRBJ2-3 and V is TRBV30, with 11 bases aligning to TRBD2. V shed 3 bases, J shed 2 bases, and the junction held 7 bases outside the gene matches. Germline V lookup: CDR1 GTSNPN, CDR2 SVGIG (reference sequence). This CDR3 has 16 residues. The CDR3 loop is CAWSYGLAGNTDTQYF. Written as DNA, the CDR3 is TGTGCCTGGAGCTACGGACTAGCGGGCAACACAGATACGCAGTATTTT.

This chain joins TRBV6-5 and TRBJ2-3; D might be TRBD2 (7 bases). The V and J ends lost 6 bases and 1 base respectively, with 8 bases between them. The CDR3 runs 13 residues. The germline gives CDR1 MNHEY, CDR2 SVGAGI. The CDR3 protein is CASSGGRTDTQYF. The CDR3 DNA is TGTGCCAGCAGCGGGGGGCGCACAGATACGCAGTATTTT.

This clone was seen a single time. V gene TRBV2 combines with J gene TRBJ2-3, with D tentatively TRBD1 (7 bases). CDR1 SNHLY and CDR2 FYNNEI come from the germline V gene. Between the trimmed V and J ends, which lost 9 bases and 6 bases, there was a span of 16 bases. CDR3 size: 13 residues. Here the CDR3 DNA reads TGTGCCAGTCGGGACAGCGGGCCCGATACGCAGTATTTT. Its translation: CASRDSGPDTQYF.

In its sample, this clone was seen once. The gene calls are TRBV24-1 and TRBJ2-5; no clear D gene. The V gene's germline CDR1 is KGHDR and CDR2 SFDVKD. Trimming took off 8 bases at V and 0 bases at J, with 12 bases between the two ends. The CDR3 spans 14 residues. The CDR3, as DNA: TGTGCCACCACTTCCGGACGGGACCAAGAGACCCAGTACTTC. Translated, it gives CATTSGRDQETQYF.

The J gene is TRBJ1-2, the V gene TRBV19; D is unclear. Between the trimmed V and J ends, which lost 2 bases and 6 bases, there was a span of 10 bases. CDR1 is LNHDA and CDR2 is SQIVND in the germline V gene (reference sequence). The CDR3 is made up of 13 amino acids. The CDR3 reads CASSIQGSDGYTF. In nucleotides, the CDR3 is TGTGCCAGTAGTATACAAGGGTCGGATGGCTACACCTTC.

The V gene is TRBV30, the J gene TRBJ2-5, with D possibly matching TRBD2 (6 bases). V was trimmed by 5 bases and J by 4 bases, leaving 14 bases between them. The CDR3 length is 13 residues. Looked up from germline, CDR1 is GTSNPN and CDR2 is SVGIG (reference sequence). CDR3 sequence: CAWVGGRGETQYF. As DNA, the CDR3 is TGTGCCTGGGTTGGAGGGCGGGGAGAGACCCAGTACTTC.

The chain recombines TRBV28 with TRBJ2-1; D may be TRBD2 (7 bases). Germline lookup yields CDR1 MDHEN and CDR2 SYDVKM. The CDR3 contains 18 residues. Deletions cut 5 bases from V and 4 bases from J, with 24 bases between. The CDR3 nucleotides are TGTGCCAGCAGTATCCGGGGGAGGGGGACTGTTATGTACAATGAGCAGTTCTTC. Translating gives CASSIRGRGTVMYNEQFF.

The genes are TRBV19 and TRBJ2-7; tentatively, D is TRBD1 (6 bases). CDR3 length: 13 amino acids. V dropped 5 bases and J dropped 4 bases, with 12 bases sitting between them. Germline assignment: CDR1 LNHDA and CDR2 SQIVND (reference sequence). CDR3 sequence reads: CASSWGQGYEQYF. In DNA, the CDR3 is TGTGCCAGTAGTTGGGGGCAGGGGTACGAGCAGTACTTC.